This T cell receptor beta chain was retrieved from a study of T cell changes during pregnancy in multiple sclerosis. Germline CDR1 is SGHTA and CDR2 is FQGNSA. Between the trimmed V and J ends, which lost 1 base and 3 bases, there was a span of 6 bases. This CDR3 region has 13 residues. Using immunoSEQ multiplex PCR, the repertoire was profiled, and TCRdb retains in-frame clones only, with some absent. The table has about 64,000 clones, about nine tenths seen once; the top ten hold 1.3%. V is TRBV7-2 and J is TRBJ2-5; D is undetermined. Specimen: peripheral blood, collected in the second trimester of pregnancy. The clonotype comes from a female donor with multiple sclerosis, enrolled in a pregnancy study. The CDR3 region is CASSLVREETQYF. The CDR3 DNA reads as TGTGCCAGCAGCTTAGTCCGGGAAGAGACCCAGTACTTC.